Each of the 26 T cell receptor beta chains below was sequenced from the same sample in a study of blood T cell repertoires in COVID-19. Profiled with immunoSEQ multiplex PCR; TCRdb holds only in-frame clones, not every one. The top ten hold more than 3% of the sample, which has about 490,000 clones, 70% to 90% seen once. Sequenced input: peripheral blood. The receptors derive from a human donor in a cohort sampled during active COVID-19.

This chain links TRBV7-8 with TRBJ2-5, with D tentatively TRBD2 (5 bases). This CDR3 is built from 11 residues. Germline loops: CDR1 SGHVS, CDR2 FQNEAQ. V shed 5 bases and J shed 7 bases, with 8 bases lying between them. CDR3 region: CASSPGRTQYF. The CDR3 nucleotides are TGTGCCAGCAGCCCGGGAAGGACCCAGTACTTC.

This chain connects TRBV9 to TRBJ1-1, with TRBD1 as a possible D gene (5 bases). This CDR3 region has 14 residues. V dropped 4 bases and J dropped 0 bases, with 10 bases sitting between them. The germline V gene encodes CDR1 SGDLS and CDR2 YYNGEE. The CDR3 sequence is CASSRGGLNTEAFF. The DNA of the CDR3 is TGTGCCAGCAGCCGCGGGGGACTGAACACTGAAGCTTTCTTT.

This clone was seen only a few times. The chain has TRBV15 and TRBJ2-5; TRBD2 might be the D (5 bases). Germline-derived CDR1 and CDR2 are LNHNV and YYDKDF (reference sequence). V dropped 4 bases and J dropped 4 bases, with 7 bases sitting between them. The CDR3 totals 12 residues. CDR3 DNA: TGTGCCACCAGCACCACTAGAGAGACCCAGTACTTC. This encodes CATSTTRETQYF. Supplemented by reference TRBV15 and TRBJ2-5, the full variable domain reads DAMVIQNPRYQVTQFGKPVTLSCSQTLNHNVMYWYQQKSSQAPKLLFHYYDKDFNNEADTPDNFQSRRPNTSFCFLDIRSPGLGDTAMYLCATSTTRETQYFGPGTRLLVL.

This clone is a singleton in its sample. The rearrangement joins TRBV10-3 to TRBJ2-1, with TRBD2 matching 16 bases. Germline lookup yields CDR1 ENHRY and CDR2 SYGVKD. The CDR3 has 16 amino acids. Trimming cost V 4 bases and J 7 bases; bases outside gene matches: 4. The CDR3 DNA reads as TGTGCCATCAGTGGCCCGGGACTAGCGGGAGGGAATGAGCAGTTCTTC. The encoded protein is CAISGPGLAGGNEQFF.

V gene TRBV5-1 combines with J gene TRBJ2-5; possible D gene TRBD2, 6 bases. With 3 bases removed from V and 4 bases from J, the gap between germline ends came to 13 bases. Per germline, CDR1 SGHRS and CDR2 YFSETQ. This CDR3 contains 14 residues. In DNA, the CDR3 is TGCGCCAGCAGCTGGACTTTGGGGGGAGAGACCCAGTACTTC. This translates into CASSWTLGGETQYF.

V and J are TRBV7-6 and TRBJ2-1; 13 nucleotides align to TRBD2. With V trimmed by 2 bases and J by 8 bases, 6 bases remained unmatched. The CDR3 is 16 residues long. Germline CDR1 SGHVS, CDR2 FNYEAQ. This CDR3 reads CASSLRTSGRGDEQFF. The CDR3 bases are TGTGCCAGCAGCTTAAGGACTAGCGGGAGAGGGGATGAGCAGTTCTTC.

Written as DNA, the CDR3 is TGCAGTGCTAGAGAACTACCTGAGCAGTTCTTC. As protein: CSARELPEQFF. The chain carries TRBV20-1 and TRBJ2-1; D is unresolved. Per the germline V gene, CDR1 is DFQATT and CDR2 is SNEGSKA (reference sequence). The V and J ends lost 0 bases and 9 bases respectively, with 6 bases between them. The CDR3 is 11 residues long.

The sample holds one count of this clone. This sequence joins TRBV3-1 (or the pseudogene TRBV3-2) and TRBJ1-2, with 8 bases matching TRBD1. Germline loops: CDR1 LGHDT, CDR2 YNNKEL (reference sequence). The CDR3 runs 14 residues. The V segment lost 6 bases and the J segment 6 bases; nucleotides outside the gene matches: 9. CDR3 region: CASRGTGRDDGYTF. CDR3 nucleotides: TGTGCCAGCAGGGGGACAGGCAGGGACGATGGCTACACCTTC.

This rearrangement joins TRBV11-2 to TRBJ2-7, with D uncertain. Germline loops: CDR1 SGHAT, CDR2 FQNNGV. V was trimmed by 2 bases and J by 0 bases, leaving 5 bases between them. The CDR3 has 13 amino acids. The DNA of the CDR3 is TGTGCCAGCAGCTTATTTCACTCCTACGAGCAGTACTTC. It is translated as CASSLFHSYEQYF.

The gene calls are TRBV7-2 and TRBJ1-2; weak D call: TRBD1 (5 bases). Germline CDR1 is SGHTA and CDR2 is FQGNSA. Trimming removed 5 bases at V and 7 bases at J, with 17 bases between. The CDR3 runs to 14 residues. The chain's CDR3 is CASSHISGGGGYTF. For the CDR3, the DNA is TGTGCCAGCAGCCACATTTCGGGGGGAGGTGGCTACACCTTC.

The chain carries TRBV18 and TRBJ1-1, with TRBD1 matching over 7 bases. The germline CDR1 and CDR2 sequences are KGHSH and LQKENI. The CDR3 runs to 16 residues. The trim removed 2 bases at V and 1 base at J, leaving 7 bases unmatched. The CDR3 DNA reads TGTGCCAGCTCACCATTTACGGGACAGTCGAACACTGAAGCTTTCTTT. This translates into CASSPFTGQSNTEAFF.

This CDR3 reads CASSPTGNTEAFF. As DNA, the CDR3 is TGTGCCAGCAGCCCAACAGGGAACACTGAAGCTTTCTTT. The gene calls are TRBV5-4 and TRBJ1-1; possible D gene TRBD1, 5 bases. The ends were cut back, 4 bases at V and 1 base at J, with 8 bases in the middle. Germline V CDR1 and CDR2: SGHNT, YYREEE (reference sequence). This CDR3 is built from 13 residues.

The rearrangement links TRBV30 to TRBJ2-3, with a possible D match to TRBD2 (5 bases). The germline gives CDR1 GTSNPN, CDR2 SVGIG (reference sequence). With 4 bases removed from V and 4 bases from J, the gap between germline ends came to 6 bases. The CDR3 runs 11 residues. The DNA for the CDR3 is TGTGCCTGGAACGGGGCAGATACGCAGTATTTT. Protein sequence: CAWNGADTQYF. Using reference TRBV30 and TRBJ2-3 for the parts outside the CDR3, the full variable domain is SQTIHQWPATLVQPVGSPLSLECTVEGTSNPNLYWYRQAAGRGLQLLFYSVGIGQISSEVPQNLSASRPQDRQFILSSKKLLLSDSGFYLCAWNGADTQYFGPGTRLTVL.

This clone was seen only once. The chain combines TRBV7-3 with TRBJ2-3; TRBD2 aligns across 10 bases. V lost 2 bases and J lost 5; bases outside the gene matches: 1. The CDR3 runs 14 residues. Germline-derived CDR1 and CDR2 are SGHTA and FQGTGA. CDR3 sequence (DNA): TGTGCCAGCAGCTTACTAGCGGGAGTAGATACGCAGTATTTT. Translation gives CASSLLAGVDTQYF.

This chain joins TRBV6-6 and TRBJ1-2; perhaps TRBD1 as D (5 bases). Trimming shortened V by 5 bases and J by 4 bases, and 23 bases separated the two germline ends. The CDR3 length is 17 residues. Looked up from germline, CDR1 is MNHNY and CDR2 is SVGAGI (reference sequence). The chain's CDR3 is CASSPLSEGKGRYGYTF. Here the CDR3 DNA reads TGTGCCAGCAGTCCACTATCGGAGGGGAAGGGCCGCTATGGCTACACCTTC.

This sequence joins TRBV11-2 and TRBJ2-1; 8 nucleotides match TRBD1. The V gene end was trimmed by 5 bases and the J gene end by 7 bases; junction bases not matched to a gene: 13. There are 16 residues in the CDR3. Germline V gives CDR1 SGHAT, CDR2 FQNNGV. As DNA, the CDR3 is TGTGCCAGCAGCCTCCTGACAGGGGTCCCTTTTAATGAGCAGTTCTTC. This translates into CASSLLTGVPFNEQFF.

The chain carries TRBV7-2 and TRBJ2-7; no firm D call. V shed 1 base and J shed 2 bases, with 12 bases lying between them. This CDR3 contains 15 residues. The germline gives CDR1 SGHTA, CDR2 FQGNSA. The CDR3 nucleotides are TGTGCCAGCAGCTTAGTGTCGGCAGGCGCCTACGAGCAGTACTTC. Residues: CASSLVSAGAYEQYF. The full variable domain, with the rest looked up from reference TRBV7-2 and TRBJ2-7, is GAGVSQSPSNKVTEKGKDVELRCDPISGHTALYWYRQSLGQGLEFLIYFQGNSAPDKSGLPSDRFSAERTGGSVSTLTIQRTQQEDSAVYLCASSLVSAGAYEQYFGPGTRLTVT.

V gene TRBV11-3 combines with J gene TRBJ2-1; the match to TRBD2 covers 11 bases. Trimming took 5 bases from V and 3 from J; bases not matched to a gene: 6. Looked up from germline, CDR1 is SGHNT and CDR2 is YENEEA. CDR3 length: 16 residues. The CDR3 is CASSPAGTSGYNEQFF. The CDR3 coding sequence is TGTGCCAGCAGCCCAGCCGGGACTAGCGGCTACAATGAGCAGTTCTTC.

This sequence joins TRBV29-1 and TRBJ2-1; TRBD1 agrees at 8 bases. V was clipped by 5 bases and J by 2 bases; unmatched bases: 11. Germline-derived CDR1 and CDR2 are SQVTM and ANQGSEA. CDR3 length: 16 amino acids. This CDR3 is CSVTVPDRAPYNEQFF. CDR3 DNA sequence: TGCAGCGTTACAGTCCCGGACAGGGCTCCCTACAATGAGCAGTTCTTC.

The genes are TRBV28 and TRBJ2-2; maybe TRBD2 (6 bases). Trimming shortened V by 7 bases and J by 5 bases, and 14 bases separated the two germline ends. The CDR3 contains 14 residues. CDR1 is MDHEN and CDR2 is SYDVKM in the germline V gene. The CDR3 is CASKAGTSTGELFF. In DNA, the CDR3 is TGTGCCAGCAAGGCGGGAACTAGTACCGGGGAGCTGTTTTTT.

V gene TRBV11-3 combines with J gene TRBJ2-7; 14 nucleotides agree with TRBD2. Trimming cost V 6 bases and J 3 bases; bases outside gene matches: 4. The CDR3 has 15 amino acids. The germline CDR1 and CDR2 sequences are SGHNT and YENEEA. The CDR3 is CASSSGTSGSYEQYF. The CDR3 DNA reads TGTGCCAGCAGTTCTGGGACTAGCGGGAGCTACGAGCAGTACTTC.

This chain uses TRBV19 with TRBJ1-4, with TRBD1 matching over 7 bases. This CDR3 comprises 16 residues. The trim removed 6 bases at V and 5 bases at J, leaving 12 bases unmatched. The germline V gene encodes CDR1 LNHDA and CDR2 SQIVND (reference sequence). The CDR3 DNA reads as TGTGCCAGTAGCCTACACCCGGGACAGACCAATGAAAAACTGTTTTTT. Amino acid sequence: CASSLHPGQTNEKLFF.

V and J are TRBV30 and TRBJ2-3; TRBD2 aligns across 11 bases. CDR1 and CDR2 (germline): GTSNPN, SVGIG (reference sequence). Losses at the gene ends were 3 bases for V and 2 bases for J; bases not matched to a gene: 1. The CDR3 has 14 amino acids. The CDR3 nucleotides read TGTGCCTGGAGACTAGCGGGAGCCACAGATACGCAGTATTTT. Its translation is CAWRLAGATDTQYF.

The J gene is TRBJ1-1, the V gene TRBV11-1; perhaps TRBD1 as D (6 bases). Germline V gives CDR1 SGHAT, CDR2 FQDESV (reference sequence). Deletions cut 3 bases from V and 3 bases from J, with 8 bases between. The CDR3 sequence is 13 residues long. Here the CDR3 reads CASSFRTDTEAFF. CDR3 sequence (DNA): TGTGCCAGCAGCTTCAGGACAGACACTGAAGCTTTCTTT.

This clone was observed once. V usage is TRBV6-2 or TRBV6-3 and J usage is TRBJ2-1; 10 bases are shared with TRBD1. The CDR3 runs to 16 residues. Germline V gene data show CDR1 as MNHEY and CDR2 as SVGEGT. Germline trimming cut 6 bases from V and 3 bases from J; bases unmatched to any gene: 8. CDR3 amino acids: CASSPMDRGFYNEQFF. The CDR3 bases are TGTGCCAGCAGCCCTATGGACAGGGGGTTCTACAATGAGCAGTTCTTC.

The V call is TRBV5-4, the J call TRBJ2-1; 11 bases are shared with TRBD1. Germline V gene data show CDR1 as SGHNT and CDR2 as YYREEE (reference sequence). The V and J ends lost 4 bases and 7 bases, in that order; junction bases with no gene match: 16. This CDR3 contains 18 residues. CDR3 region: CASSLHRSGTGGLNEQFF. CDR3 DNA: TGTGCCAGCAGCCTACACCGGTCCGGGACAGGGGGGTTAAATGAGCAGTTCTTC. The whole variable domain, filled in from reference TRBV5-4 and TRBJ2-1, reads ETGVTQSPTHLIKTRGQQVTLRCSSQSGHNTVSWYQQALGQGPQFIFQYYREEENGRGNFPPRFSGLQFPNYSSELNVNALELDDSALYLCASSLHRSGTGGLNEQFFGPGTRLTVL.